Below, 3 T cell receptor beta chains from the same sample are listed, as sequenced in a study of blood T cell repertoires in COVID-19. Measured with immunoSEQ multiplex PCR; TCRdb has only the in-frame clones, and not every one. The table shows 270,000 or so clones, with more than 75% occurring only once. Sequencing was performed on peripheral blood. The receptors were sampled from a man aged 35 to 55 with active or convalescent COVID-19.

This clone has a handful of counts. The genes are TRBV30 and TRBJ1-2, with D possibly being TRBD1 (5 bases). Trimming took off 0 bases at V and 12 bases at J, with 14 bases between the two ends. Germline assignment: CDR1 GTSNPN and CDR2 SVGIG (reference sequence). The CDR3 covers 12 residues. CDR3 in amino acids: CAWSVPGLVNTF. The CDR3 DNA is TGTGCCTGGAGTGTACCAGGGTTAGTTAACACCTTC.

V gene TRBV3-1 (or the pseudogene TRBV3-2) combines with J gene TRBJ2-1, with 7 positions matching TRBD2. This CDR3 is 14 amino acids long. Per the germline V gene, CDR1 is LGHDT and CDR2 is YNNKEL (reference sequence). Trimming cost V 3 bases and J 9 bases; bases outside gene matches: 8. CDR3 in amino acids: CASSQGGRTGEQFF. For the CDR3, the DNA is TGTGCCAGCAGCCAGGGCGGGAGAACGGGTGAGCAGTTCTTC.

The rearrangement uses TRBV11-2 and TRBJ1-2; D perhaps matches TRBD1 (6 bases). Germline V gene sequence: CDR1 SGHAT, CDR2 FQNNGV. This CDR3 has 12 amino acids. Trimming pared 5 bases from V and 3 bases from J, leaving 7 bases between. DNA for the CDR3: TGTGCCAGCAGCGAGGGGGACTATGGCTACACCTTC. Encoded protein: CASSEGDYGYTF.